These 20 T cell receptor beta chains came from one sample sequenced in a study of cytomegalovirus exposure and HLA in healthy donors. 60 Vbeta and 13 Jbeta primers were used in PCR. TCRdb's table, derived via immunoSEQ multiplex PCR, lists solely in-frame clones and lacks some. Of about 170,000 clones in the sample, 80% were seen once. Sequenced input: PBMCs. All receptors derive from a woman aged 45-65 years in good health and CMV-seropositive.

The chain recombines TRBV7-3 with TRBJ2-6; 9 bases map to TRBD2. Germline V gene data show CDR1 as SGHTA and CDR2 as FQGTGA. This CDR3 is built from 19 residues. The V and J ends lost 2 bases and 0 bases, in that order; junction bases with no gene match: 8. In DNA form, the CDR3 reads TGTGCCAGCAGCTTATCTGCAGCGGGAGGTTCCTCTGGGGCCAACGTCCTGACTTTC. Residues: CASSLSAAGGSSGANVLTF. Full variable domain (outside the CDR3, taken from reference TRBV7-3 and TRBJ2-6): GAGVSQTPSNKVTEKGKYVELRCDPISGHTALYWYRQSLGQGPEFLIYFQGTGAADDSGLPNDRFFAVRPEGSVSTLKIQRTERGDSAVYLCASSLSAAGGSSGANVLTFGAGSRLTVL.

The chain employs TRBV6-5 and TRBJ1-4; D is ambiguous. The CDR3 is 15 amino acids. Trimming left V 3 bases short and J 1 base short, with 9 bases between. Per the germline V gene, CDR1 is MNHEY and CDR2 is SVGAGI. Here the CDR3 reads CASSYSGKTNEKLFF. DNA of the CDR3: TGTGCCAGCAGTTATTCGGGAAAAACTAATGAAAAACTGTTTTTT.

The CDR3 DNA sequence: TGTGCCAGCAGTATCGGACAGGGGAAATCCTATGGCTACACCTTC. It codes for CASSIGQGKSYGYTF. The chain carries TRBV2 and TRBJ1-2; 9 nucleotides align to TRBD1. The CDR3 has 15 amino acids. From germline, CDR1 is SNHLY and CDR2 FYNNEI. V was clipped by 5 bases and J by 4 bases; unmatched bases: 8.

With respect to this clone: Mismatch with germline at one junction end may stem from a read error. This rearrangement joins TRBV7-9 to TRBJ2-1; TRBD2 agrees at 13 bases. The germline gives CDR1 SEHNR, CDR2 FQNEAQ (reference sequence). This CDR3 has 17 amino acids. The CDR3 DNA reads as TGTTCCAGCAGCTCCGGGACTAGCGGGATTTCCTACAATGAGCAGTTCTTC. This translates into CSSSSGTSGISYNEQFF. Together with reference TRBV7-9 and TRBJ2-1, the CDR3 gives the full variable domain: DTGVSQNPRHKITKRGQNVTFRCDPISEHNRLYWYRQTLGQGPEFLTYFQNEAQLEKSRLLSDRFSAERPKGSFSTLEIQRTEQGDSAMYLCSSSSGTSGISYNEQFFGPGTRLTVL.

Details on this clone: Other DNA sequences in this specimen translate into the identical CDR3. This chain links TRBV28 with TRBJ1-5; D call uncertain. This CDR3 is built from 13 residues. V was cut by 5 bases and J by 0 bases, with 5 bases left in between. Germline CDR1 is MDHEN and CDR2 is SYDVKM. CDR3 protein: CASSLYSNQPQHF. CDR3 nucleotides: TGTGCCAGCAGTCTCTATAGCAATCAGCCCCAGCATTTT.

V usage is TRBV7-9 and J usage is TRBJ2-7, with D unresolved. CDR3 length equals 14 residues. The germline V and J ends were trimmed by 0 bases and 2 bases, with 8 bases remaining between them. CDR1 is SEHNR and CDR2 is FQNEAQ in the germline V gene (reference sequence). In DNA form, the CDR3 reads TGTGCCAGCAGCTTAGCGTTGAGCACCTACGAGCAGTACTTC. Its translation: CASSLALSTYEQYF.

This clone was seen once. The chain links TRBV14 to TRBJ2-7, with 11 bases identical to TRBD2. J was trimmed by 5 bases and V by 1 base; bases with no gene match: 16. The CDR3 covers 19 residues. CDR1 is SGHDN and CDR2 is FVKESK in the germline V gene. The CDR3 coding sequence is TGTGCCAGCAGCCAAGCGCCCCCGAGACTAGCGGGATATGTAGACGAGCAGTACTTC. Translated, it gives CASSQAPPRLAGYVDEQYF. The full variable domain, with the rest looked up from reference TRBV14 and TRBJ2-7, is EAGVTQFPSHSVIEKGQTVTLRCDPISGHDNLYWYRRVMGKEIKFLLHFVKESKQDESGMPNNRFLAERTGGTYSTLKVQPAELEDSGVYFCASSQAPPRLAGYVDEQYFGPGTRLTVT.

This chain joins TRBV18 and TRBJ1-1; perhaps TRBD1 as D (6 bases). Germline values: CDR1 KGHSH, CDR2 LQKENI. V lost 8 bases, J lost 0 bases, and 16 bases lay in between. There are 15 residues in the CDR3. This CDR3 is CASTKTGDVNTEAFF. CDR3 sequence (DNA): TGTGCCAGCACCAAGACAGGCGACGTGAACACTGAAGCTTTCTTT.

Of note for this clone: A junction end diverges from the germline sequence, so it may reflect a read error. V gene TRBV7-9 combines with J gene TRBJ2-6, with TRBD1 matching 7 bases. The germline CDR1 and CDR2 sequences are SEHNR and FQNEAQ (reference sequence). The CDR3 has 18 amino acids. CDR3: CSSSDDRESNSGANVLTF. The CDR3, as DNA: TGTTCCAGCAGCGATGACAGGGAAAGTAACTCTGGGGCCAACGTCCTGACTTTC.

The chain couples TRBV28 to TRBJ2-3; 11 bases match TRBD2. J gave up 4 bases and V 6 bases, and 9 bases lay outside the gene matches. The CDR3 sequence is 16 residues long. Germline values: CDR1 MDHEN, CDR2 SYDVKM. CDR3 nucleotides: TGTGCCAGCAGGATGGGTCTAGCGGGGGGAGCAGATACGCAGTATTTT. Translation gives CASRMGLAGGADTQYF.

The rearrangement joins TRBV7-9 to TRBJ1-2, with 9 bases that match TRBD1. Trimming at V came to 4 bases and at J to 4 bases, leaving 10 bases not matched to a gene. The CDR3 covers 16 residues. Looked up from germline, CDR1 is SEHNR and CDR2 is FQNEAQ (reference sequence). CDR3 in amino acids: CASSWTGTGTFYGYTF. The CDR3 nucleotides read TGTGCCAGCAGCTGGACCGGGACAGGGACTTTCTATGGCTACACCTTC.

V usage is TRBV29-1 and J usage is TRBJ1-1; D unclear. Germline lookup yields CDR1 SQVTM and CDR2 ANQGSEA. CDR3 length equals 13 residues. Deletions cut 4 bases from V and 5 bases from J, with 14 bases between. CDR3 sequence: CSVVRPLRTEAFF. The CDR3 bases are TGCAGCGTTGTGAGACCACTGAGGACTGAAGCTTTCTTT.

The rearrangement links TRBV7-8 to TRBJ1-2, with 9 bases lining up with TRBD1. CDR1 and CDR2 from the germline V gene are SGHVS and FQNEAQ. The CDR3 has 15 amino acids. The V segment lost 5 bases and the J segment 4 bases; nucleotides outside the gene matches: 8. CDR3 in amino acids: CASSPPEQGAYGYTF. Written as DNA, the CDR3 is TGTGCCAGCAGCCCCCCGGAACAGGGGGCCTATGGCTACACCTTC.

This chain joins TRBV6-1 and TRBJ2-3, with no clear D. The V gene lost 2 bases and the J gene lost 2 bases, with 11 bases spanning the gap. The CDR3 is made up of 15 amino acids. CDR1 and CDR2 from the germline V gene are MNHNS and SASEGT. The CDR3 loop reads CASSERYRDTDTQYF. Written as DNA, the CDR3 is TGTGCCAGCAGTGAAAGGTACAGAGACACAGATACGCAGTATTTT.

This sequence joins TRBV4-3 and TRBJ2-2; TRBD2 matches 7 bases. The length of the CDR3 is 16 residues. V dropped 3 bases and J dropped 0; count of bases not matched to a gene: 4. Germline assignment: CDR1 LGHNA and CDR2 YSLEER. CDR3 sequence: CASSHGGVANTGELFF. CDR3 coding DNA: TGCGCCAGCAGCCATGGGGGGGTTGCGAACACCGGGGAGCTGTTTTTT.

The V and J genes are TRBV21-1 and TRBJ2-7; TRBD2 is the table's D call, not checked against the DNA. TRBV21-1 is flagged as a pseudogene. The CDR3 is made up of 16 amino acids. The CDR3 reads CASTEGVAGDSYEQYF. The CDR3 DNA sequence: TGTGCCAGCACCGAAGGGGTAGCGGGAGACAGCTACGAGCAGTACTTC.

J is TRBJ2-1 and V is TRBV9; possibly TRBD2 for D (5 bases). Germline V gene lookup returns CDR1 SGDLS and CDR2 YYNGEE. With 3 bases removed from V and 3 bases from J, the gap between germline ends came to 13 bases. This CDR3 has 15 amino acids. CDR3 in amino acids: CASSASGSFYNEQFF. The CDR3 region has the DNA TGTGCCAGCAGCGCCTCGGGGTCATTCTACAATGAGCAGTTCTTC.

This chain joins TRBV2 and TRBJ1-1; D is possibly TRBD1 (5 bases). Trimming pared 7 bases from V and 3 bases from J, leaving 12 bases between. Germline V gene lookup returns CDR1 SNHLY and CDR2 FYNNEI. The CDR3 runs 13 residues. The chain's CDR3 is CASKEGADTEAFF. The CDR3 region has the DNA TGTGCCAGCAAAGAAGGGGCCGACACTGAAGCTTTCTTT. The whole variable domain, filled in from reference TRBV2 and TRBJ1-1, reads EPEVTQTPSHQVTQMGQEVILRCVPISNHLYFYWYRQILGQKVEFLVSFYNNEISEKSEIFDDQFSVERPDGSNFTLKIRSTKLEDSAMYFCASKEGADTEAFFGQGTRLTVV.

This sequence joins TRBV19 and TRBJ1-5; no definite D call. The CDR3 extends over 15 amino acids. Germline V CDR1 and CDR2: LNHDA, SQIVND (reference sequence). The ends were cut back, 3 bases at V and 2 bases at J, with 11 bases in the middle. The CDR3 here is CASSIRAGGNQPQHF. The CDR3 region has the DNA TGTGCCAGTAGTATCCGAGCCGGAGGCAATCAGCCCCAGCATTTT.

This chain joins TRBV5-5 and TRBJ1-3; D remains ambiguous. Germline V lookup: CDR1 SGHKS, CDR2 YYEKEE (reference sequence). There are 16 residues in the CDR3. V shed 0 bases and J shed 2 bases, with 12 bases lying between them. The CDR3 region has the DNA TGTGCCAGCAGCTTGGAAGGGAGAGCTACTGGAAACACCATATATTTT. Translated: CASSLEGRATGNTIYF.